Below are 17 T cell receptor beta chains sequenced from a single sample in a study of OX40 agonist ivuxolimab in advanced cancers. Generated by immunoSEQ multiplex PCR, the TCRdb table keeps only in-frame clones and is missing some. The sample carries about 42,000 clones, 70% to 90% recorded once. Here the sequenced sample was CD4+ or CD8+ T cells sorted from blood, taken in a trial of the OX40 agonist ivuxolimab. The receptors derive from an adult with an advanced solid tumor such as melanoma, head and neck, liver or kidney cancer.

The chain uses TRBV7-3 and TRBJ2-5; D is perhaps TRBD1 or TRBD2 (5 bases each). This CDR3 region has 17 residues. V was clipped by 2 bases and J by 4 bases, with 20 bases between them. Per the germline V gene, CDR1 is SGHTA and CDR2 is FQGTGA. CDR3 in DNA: TGTGCCAGCAGCTTATTCCCGAGGGGCGGACGGGGAGAGACCCAGTACTTC. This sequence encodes CASSLFPRGGRGETQYF.

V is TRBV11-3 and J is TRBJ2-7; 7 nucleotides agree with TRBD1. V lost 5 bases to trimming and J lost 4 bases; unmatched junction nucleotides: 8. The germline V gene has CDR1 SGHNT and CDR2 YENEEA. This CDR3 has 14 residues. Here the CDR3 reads CASSKRQGVYEQYV. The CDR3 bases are TGTGCCAGCAGCAAGAGACAGGGCGTATACGAGCAGTACGTC.

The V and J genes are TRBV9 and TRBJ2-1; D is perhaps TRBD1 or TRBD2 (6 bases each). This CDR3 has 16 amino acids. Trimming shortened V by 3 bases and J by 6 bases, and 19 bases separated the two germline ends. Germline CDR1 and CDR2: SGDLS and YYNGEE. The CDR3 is CASSDRDIGGINEQFF. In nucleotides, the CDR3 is TGTGCCAGCAGCGACCGGGACATCGGAGGGATCAATGAGCAGTTCTTC.

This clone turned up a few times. CDR3 in amino acids: CASSLATGDSPLHF. The CDR3, as DNA: TGTGCCAGCAGCTTAGCTACAGGGGACTCACCCCTCCACTTT. The chain has TRBV7-2 and TRBJ1-6; 7 bases match TRBD1. CDR1 is SGHTA, CDR2 FQGNSA, per germline. The J segment lost 10 bases and the V segment lost 0 bases, leaving 3 bases of the junction unmatched. The CDR3 has 14 residues.

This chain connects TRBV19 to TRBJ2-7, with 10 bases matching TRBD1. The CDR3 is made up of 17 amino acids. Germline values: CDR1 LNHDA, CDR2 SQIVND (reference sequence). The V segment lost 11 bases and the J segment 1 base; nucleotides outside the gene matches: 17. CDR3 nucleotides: TGTGCCTGTCCCGAGGATTTCGGACAGGGGGATTCCTACGAGCAGTACTTC. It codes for CACPEDFGQGDSYEQYF.

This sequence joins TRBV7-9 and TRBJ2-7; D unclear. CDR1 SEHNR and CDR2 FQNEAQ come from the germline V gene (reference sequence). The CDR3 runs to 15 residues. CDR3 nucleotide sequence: TGTGCCAGCGCCATCACGGAAGACATCTCCAACGAGCAGTACGTC. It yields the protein CASAITEDISNEQYV.

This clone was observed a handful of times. The CDR3 reads CASSHEGAGQETQYF. CDR3 coding DNA: TGTGCCAGCAGCCACGAGGGAGCGGGACAAGAGACCCAGTACTTC. The rearrangement uses TRBV5-5 and TRBJ2-5, with 7 positions matching TRBD2. CDR1 and CDR2 from the germline V gene are SGHKS and YYEKEE (reference sequence). The CDR3 extends over 15 amino acids. Unmatched junction bases numbered 8, after V lost 4 bases and J lost 2 bases.

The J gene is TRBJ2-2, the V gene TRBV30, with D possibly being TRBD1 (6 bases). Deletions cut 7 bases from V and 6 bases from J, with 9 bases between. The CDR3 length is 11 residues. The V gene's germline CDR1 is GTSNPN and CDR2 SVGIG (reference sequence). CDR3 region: CAFRQAGELFF. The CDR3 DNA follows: TGTGCCTTTCGACAGGCCGGGGAGCTGTTTTTT.

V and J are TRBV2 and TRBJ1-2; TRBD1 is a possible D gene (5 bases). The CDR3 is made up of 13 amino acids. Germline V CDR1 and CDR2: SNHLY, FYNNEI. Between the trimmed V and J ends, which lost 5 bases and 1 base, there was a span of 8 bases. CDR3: CASSRTSNYGYTF. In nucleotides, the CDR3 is TGTGCCAGCAGTAGGACAAGTAACTATGGCTACACCTTC. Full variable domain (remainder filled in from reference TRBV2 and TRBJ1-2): EPEVTQTPSHQVTQMGQEVILRCVPISNHLYFYWYRQILGQKVEFLVSFYNNEISEKSEIFDDQFSVERPDGSNFTLKIRSTKLEDSAMYFCASSRTSNYGYTFGSGTRLTVV.

The CDR3 DNA reads as TGCGCCAGCAGCCAAGCTAGTGGACAGTATGGCTATGGCTACACCTTC. Protein: CASSQASGQYGYGYTF. This chain uses TRBV4-1 with TRBJ1-2; D is perhaps TRBD1 (6 bases). The CDR3 spans 16 residues. V was shortened by 1 base and J by 4 bases, with 16 bases between the two germline ends. CDR1 and CDR2 (germline): MGHRA, YSYEKL.

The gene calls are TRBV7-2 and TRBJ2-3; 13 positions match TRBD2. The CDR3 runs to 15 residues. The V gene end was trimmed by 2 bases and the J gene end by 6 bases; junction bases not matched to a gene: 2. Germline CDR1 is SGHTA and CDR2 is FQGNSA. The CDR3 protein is CASSLTSGGADTQYF. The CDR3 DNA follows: TGTGCCAGCAGCTTAACTAGCGGGGGGGCGGATACGCAGTATTTT.

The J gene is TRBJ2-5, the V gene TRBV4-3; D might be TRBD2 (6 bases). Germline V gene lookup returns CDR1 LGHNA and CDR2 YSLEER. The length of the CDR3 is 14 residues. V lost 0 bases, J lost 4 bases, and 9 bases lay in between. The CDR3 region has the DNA TGCGCCAGCAGCCAAGACGCGGAGGGAGAGACCCAGTACTTC. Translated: CASSQDAEGETQYF.

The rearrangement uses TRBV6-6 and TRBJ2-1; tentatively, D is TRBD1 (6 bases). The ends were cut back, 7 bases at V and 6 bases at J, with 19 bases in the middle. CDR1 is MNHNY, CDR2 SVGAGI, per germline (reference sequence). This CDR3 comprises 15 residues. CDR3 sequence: CASTQSQGILNEQFF. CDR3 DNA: TGTGCCAGCACCCAATCCCAGGGGATTCTCAATGAGCAGTTCTTC.

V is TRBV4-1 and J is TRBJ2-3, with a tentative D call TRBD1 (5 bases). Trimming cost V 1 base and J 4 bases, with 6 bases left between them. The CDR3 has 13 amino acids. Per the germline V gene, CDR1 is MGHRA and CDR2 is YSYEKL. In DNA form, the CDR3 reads TGCGCCAGCAGCCAAGTGACAGCAGATACGCAGTATTTT. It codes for CASSQVTADTQYF.

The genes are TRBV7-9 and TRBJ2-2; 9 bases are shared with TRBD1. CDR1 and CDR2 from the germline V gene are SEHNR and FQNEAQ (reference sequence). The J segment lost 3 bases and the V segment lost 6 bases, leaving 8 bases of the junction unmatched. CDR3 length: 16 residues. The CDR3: CASSRPRDRDTGELFF. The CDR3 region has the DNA TGTGCCAGCAGTCGGCCCCGGGACAGGGACACCGGGGAGCTGTTTTTT.

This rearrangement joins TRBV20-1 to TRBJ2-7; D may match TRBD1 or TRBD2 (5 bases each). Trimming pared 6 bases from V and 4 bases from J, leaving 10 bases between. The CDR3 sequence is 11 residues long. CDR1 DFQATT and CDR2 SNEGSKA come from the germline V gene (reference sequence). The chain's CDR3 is CSAKGTYEQYF. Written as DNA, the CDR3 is TGCAGTGCAAAGGGGACGTACGAGCAGTACTTC.

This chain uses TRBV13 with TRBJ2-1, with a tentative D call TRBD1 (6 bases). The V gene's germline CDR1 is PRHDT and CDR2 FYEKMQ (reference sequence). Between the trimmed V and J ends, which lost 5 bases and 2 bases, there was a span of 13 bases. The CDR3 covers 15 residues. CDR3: CASSNDGQTYNEQFF. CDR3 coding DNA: TGTGCCAGCAGCAACGACGGACAGACCTACAATGAGCAGTTCTTC.